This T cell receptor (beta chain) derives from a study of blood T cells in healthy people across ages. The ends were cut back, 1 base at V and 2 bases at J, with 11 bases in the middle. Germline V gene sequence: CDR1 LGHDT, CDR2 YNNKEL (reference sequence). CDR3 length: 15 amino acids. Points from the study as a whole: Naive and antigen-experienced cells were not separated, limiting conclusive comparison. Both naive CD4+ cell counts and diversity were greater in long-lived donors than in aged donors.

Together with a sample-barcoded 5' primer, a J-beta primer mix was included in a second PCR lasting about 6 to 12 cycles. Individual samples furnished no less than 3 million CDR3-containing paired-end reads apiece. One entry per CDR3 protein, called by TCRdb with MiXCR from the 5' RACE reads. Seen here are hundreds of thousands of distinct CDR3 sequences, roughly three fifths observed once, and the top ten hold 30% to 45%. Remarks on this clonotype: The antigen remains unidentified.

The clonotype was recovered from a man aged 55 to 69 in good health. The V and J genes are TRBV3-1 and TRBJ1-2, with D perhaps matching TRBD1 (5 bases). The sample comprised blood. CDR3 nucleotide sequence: TGTGCCAGCAGCCAAGCGGGGGACTGGAACTATGGCTACACCTTC. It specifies CASSQAGDWNYGYTF.